The rows below give T cell receptor beta chains drawn from one sample of a study of beta chain features in type 1 diabetes. Sequencing used immunoSEQ multiplex PCR; TCRdb keeps in-frame clones, though not all of them. The sample holds hundreds of thousands of clones, roughly 12% seen once. Material for sequencing was naive CD4+ T cells from blood. All receptors derive from a young man in good health. Both conserved end residues are part of each CDR3. The D gene is left open where the match is weak. Some rows mark clone size as missing; the rest say once, few, many or name a class of expanded clone.

v_call	j_call	d_call	clone_size	cdr3_nt	cdr3_aa
TRBV7-3	TRBJ2-1	TRBD2	few	TGTGCCAGCAGCTCCGAAGCGGGAGGGTCCTACAATGAGCAGTTCTTC	CASSSEAGGSYNEQFF
TRBV2	TRBJ2-7	TRBD1	-	TGTGCCAGCAGTGGTGAAGGAACAGGGGCTCACGAGCAGTACTTC	CASSGEGTGAHEQYF
TRBV5-1	TRBJ1-1	-	few	TGCGCCAGCACTACAGCGGGGAACACTGAAGCTTTCTTT	CASTTAGNTEAFF
TRBV25-1	TRBJ1-4	TRBD1	few	TGTGCCAGCAGCTCAACAGGGGGACCCGGGGAAAAACTGTTTTTT	CASSSTGGPGEKLFF
TRBV25-1	TRBJ2-3	-	-	TGTGCCAGCAGTGAGTGGGGTGAGGGTGATACGCAGTATTTT	CASSEWGEGDTQYF
TRBV7-8	TRBJ2-7	TRBD1	few	TGTGCCAGCAGCCCGGACAGGAACTCCTACGAGCAGTACTTC	CASSPDRNSYEQYF
TRBV5-1	TRBJ1-1	-	few	TGCGCCAGCAGCTTGGGAGAGGTGAACACTGAAGCTTTCTTT	CASSLGEVNTEAFF
TRBV7-9	TRBJ2-3	-	few	TGTGCCAGCAGCCGAGGTGTGGTAGCTCAACTTAGCACAGATACGCAGTATTTT	CASSRGVVAQLSTDTQYF
TRBV25-1	TRBJ1-2	-	few	TGTGCCAGCGCCACCGGGAAAAACTATGGCTACACCTTC	CASATGKNYGYTF
TRBV15	TRBJ2-3	TRBD1	few	TGTGCCACCAGCAGAAACCGGGACAGGAGCACAGATACGCAGTATTTT	CATSRNRDRSTDTQYF
TRBV7-2	TRBJ1-2	TRBD1	few	TGTGCCAGCAGCCGGGACAGGGCGTCTGGCTACACCTTC	CASSRDRASGYTF